This entry lists 30 T cell receptor beta chains sequenced from one sample in a study of blood T cell repertoires in COVID-19. The method was immunoSEQ multiplex PCR; TCRdb's version includes in-frame clones alone and lacks a portion of them. The repertoire holds 250,000 or so clones, around nine tenths seen once, with approximately 2.6% in the top ten. Sequenced sample: PBMCs or T cells enriched from blood (not recorded which). These receptor sequences come from a woman aged 18-35 years who had recovered from COVID-19.

The V call is TRBV27, the J call TRBJ2-7, with D perhaps TRBD2 (5 bases). CDR1 is MNHEY and CDR2 is SMNVEV in the germline V gene (reference sequence). V was clipped by 8 bases and J by 7 bases, with 24 bases between them. CDR3 length equals 15 residues. The CDR3 reads CASQRRSIARSEQYF. The CDR3 DNA reads as TGTGCCAGCCAGAGGAGGTCGATAGCACGATCGGAGCAGTACTTC.

This rearrangement joins TRBV5-8 to TRBJ2-3; 8 bases are a match to TRBD1. This CDR3 spans 16 amino acids. The germline V gene encodes CDR1 SGHTS and CDR2 YDEGEE. Trimming at V came to 3 bases and at J to 4 bases, leaving 10 bases not matched to a gene. Here the CDR3 reads CASSSGQGHFPDTQYF. The CDR3 coding sequence is TGTGCCAGCAGCTCAGGACAGGGACACTTTCCAGATACGCAGTATTTT.

This clone has only a few counts. The chain combines TRBV6-5 with TRBJ1-5; TRBD1 agrees at 8 bases. This CDR3 comprises 14 residues. CDR1 is MNHEY, CDR2 SVGAGI, per germline. The J segment lost 3 bases and the V segment lost 5 bases, leaving 3 bases of the junction unmatched. The CDR3 DNA reads TGTGCCAGCAGTACGGGACAGGTCAATCAGCCCCAGCATTTT. Amino acid sequence: CASSTGQVNQPQHF.

This sequence joins TRBV5-1 and TRBJ1-3; 7 nucleotides match TRBD1. V was pared by 4 bases and J by 4 bases, with 5 bases of the junction left unmatched. The CDR3 spans 14 residues. Looked up from germline, CDR1 is SGHRS and CDR2 is YFSETQ. The CDR3 nucleotides read TGCGCCAGCAGCCCGCTACAGGGGGGAAACACCATATATTTT. Residues: CASSPLQGGNTIYF.

The J gene is TRBJ2-2, the V gene TRBV2, with 10 bases aligning to TRBD1. The CDR3 is 15 amino acids. The germline V gene has CDR1 SNHLY and CDR2 FYNNEI. V lost 4 bases and J lost 7; bases outside the gene matches: 6. The CDR3 reads CASSGLTGGGGELFF. DNA of the CDR3: TGTGCCAGCAGTGGGCTGACAGGGGGCGGCGGGGAGCTGTTTTTT. The full variable domain, its missing parts supplied by reference TRBV2 and TRBJ2-2, is EPEVTQTPSHQVTQMGQEVILRCVPISNHLYFYWYRQILGQKVEFLVSFYNNEISEKSEIFDDQFSVERPDGSNFTLKIRSTKLEDSAMYFCASSGLTGGGGELFFGEGSRLTVL.

The V gene is TRBV7-6, the J gene TRBJ1-2; 11 bases match TRBD1. V shed 1 base, J shed 8 bases, and the junction held 9 bases outside the gene matches. The CDR3 covers 16 residues. Looked up from germline, CDR1 is SGHVS and CDR2 is FNYEAQ. The CDR3 DNA is TGTGCCAGCAGCTTAGATCCCCGGACAGGGGGCTTGGGCTACACCTTC. Protein sequence: CASSLDPRTGGLGYTF.

CDR3 in DNA: TGTGCCAGCAGCGTCAACAGGGGGGACACTGAAGCTTTCTTT. Translating gives CASSVNRGDTEAFF. The chain carries TRBV7-2 and TRBJ1-1; 8 nucleotides agree with TRBD1. Germline CDR1 is SGHTA and CDR2 is FQGNSA. V was clipped by 5 bases and J by 3 bases; unmatched bases: 5. The CDR3 consists of 14 residues.

This clone showed up just once. The chain's CDR3 is CASSLARSEQYF. The CDR3, as DNA: TGTGCCAGCAGCTTAGCGCGAAGCGAGCAGTACTTC. The chain uses TRBV7-9 and TRBJ2-7; D is unclear. The CDR3 loop spans 12 amino acids. Germline assignment: CDR1 SEHNR and CDR2 FQNEAQ (reference sequence). V was cut by 0 bases and J by 6 bases, with 6 bases left in between.

The V call is TRBV18, the J call TRBJ2-7; D is perhaps TRBD2 (5 bases). V was clipped by 5 bases and J by 4 bases, with 27 bases between them. CDR1 KGHSH and CDR2 LQKENI come from the germline V gene. This CDR3 comprises 18 residues. CDR3 residues: CASSMSLSRDMANYEQYF. CDR3 DNA: TGTGCCAGCTCAATGTCTCTCTCCCGGGATATGGCAAATTACGAGCAGTACTTC.

This clone was observed a few times. The rearrangement links TRBV19 to TRBJ2-2, with 7 positions matching TRBD1. The CDR3 loop spans 13 amino acids. Unmatched junction bases numbered 2, after V lost 5 bases and J lost 5 bases. Germline V lookup: CDR1 LNHDA, CDR2 SQIVND (reference sequence). CDR3 region: CASSAGGTGELFF. As DNA, the CDR3 is TGTGCCAGTAGTGCAGGGGGTACCGGGGAGCTGTTTTTT.

This rearrangement joins TRBV27 to TRBJ2-1; TRBD2 agrees at 12 bases. The junction had 2 bases not matched to a gene; V was cut back by 0 bases and J by 2 bases. The germline V gene has CDR1 MNHEY and CDR2 SMNVEV (reference sequence). The CDR3 has 17 residues. The CDR3 region has the DNA TGTGCCAGCAGTTTATCTTCTAGCGGGGGGGCCTACAATGAGCAGTTCTTC. Amino acid sequence: CASSLSSSGGAYNEQFF.

For the CDR3, the DNA is TGCGCCAGCAGCCAAGAGGGGGACAGGTGGAACCACAATGAGCAGTTCTTC. It translates to CASSQEGDRWNHNEQFF. The chain couples TRBV4-1 to TRBJ2-1, with TRBD1 identical over 8 bases. CDR1 is MGHRA and CDR2 is YSYEKL in the germline V gene. This CDR3 comprises 17 residues. The junction had 9 bases not matched to a gene; V was cut back by 0 bases and J by 5 bases.

The V gene is TRBV19, the J gene TRBJ1-5; D is uncertain. CDR1 and CDR2 from the germline V gene are LNHDA and SQIVND (reference sequence). This CDR3 has 14 residues. The V and J ends lost 8 bases and 3 bases respectively, with 14 bases between them. The CDR3 DNA sequence: TGTGCCAGTCGACACAATGGCCCCAATCAGCCCCAGCATTTT. It yields the protein CASRHNGPNQPQHF.

This chain links TRBV15 with TRBJ2-2; the D gene is possibly TRBD2 (6 bases). Looked up from germline, CDR1 is LNHNV and CDR2 is YYDKDF (reference sequence). The CDR3 runs 15 residues. Trimming took 0 bases from V and 4 from J, leaving 9 bases between them. This CDR3 reads CATSRDRGTTGELFF. Written as DNA, the CDR3 is TGTGCCACCAGCAGAGATCGGGGGACCACCGGGGAGCTGTTTTTT. The whole variable domain, filled in from reference TRBV15 and TRBJ2-2, reads DAMVIQNPRYQVTQFGKPVTLSCSQTLNHNVMYWYQQKSSQAPKLLFHYYDKDFNNEADTPDNFQSRRPNTSFCFLDIRSPGLGDTAMYLCATSRDRGTTGELFFGEGSRLTVL.

The chain carries TRBV30 and TRBJ1-2; D might be TRBD1 (6 bases). V shed 1 base and J shed 3 bases, with 9 bases lying between them. Germline assignment: CDR1 GTSNPN and CDR2 SVGIG (reference sequence). CDR3 length equals 13 residues. Here the CDR3 reads CAWSGRGDYGYTF. The CDR3 nucleotides read TGTGCCTGGAGTGGCAGGGGAGACTATGGCTACACCTTC.

This rearrangement joins TRBV10-2 to TRBJ1-2; 11 bases match TRBD1. This CDR3 region has 15 residues. Germline CDR1 and CDR2: WSHSY and SAAADI. The junction had 5 bases not matched to a gene; V was cut back by 4 bases and J by 4 bases. The CDR3 DNA reads TGCGCCAGCAGTGGGGGACAGGGGGATCGCTATGGCTACACCTTC. Its translation is CASSGGQGDRYGYTF.

The rearrangement links TRBV19 to TRBJ1-1; D call uncertain. Between the trimmed V and J ends, which lost 3 bases and 5 bases, there was a span of 7 bases. Germline V CDR1 and CDR2: LNHDA, SQIVND (reference sequence). This CDR3 spans 12 amino acids. The CDR3 region has the DNA TGTGCCAGTAGTATGGGAGGGACTGAAGCTTTCTTT. Translation gives CASSMGGTEAFF.

Notes on this clone: The sample holds other DNA sequences that translate to the same CDR3. V usage is TRBV4-3 and J usage is TRBJ2-7, with a tentative D call TRBD2 (5 bases). V lost 1 base, J lost 2 bases, and 12 bases lay in between. CDR1 and CDR2 (germline): LGHNA, YSLEER. CDR3 length equals 15 residues. Written as DNA, the CDR3 is TGCGCCAGCAGCCAAGGACGGGGTGGGGCCTACGAGCAGTACTTC. It yields the protein CASSQGRGGAYEQYF.

CDR3 loop: CASSPRTGQGDTQYF. Here the CDR3 DNA reads TGTGCCAGCAGTCCTAGGACAGGGCAAGGAGATACGCAGTATTTT. The rearrangement links TRBV25-1 to TRBJ2-3, with 8 bases matching TRBD1. The CDR3 has 15 residues. V lost 5 bases and J lost 5; bases outside the gene matches: 9. Per the germline V gene, CDR1 is MGHDK and CDR2 is SYGVNS.

The chain recombines TRBV2 with TRBJ2-2; the D gene is possibly TRBD1 (5 bases). This CDR3 comprises 14 residues. The germline V gene encodes CDR1 SNHLY and CDR2 FYNNEI. V lost 3 bases and J lost 7, with 12 bases in between. The CDR3 protein is CASSDLQAIGELFF. The CDR3 DNA follows: TGTGCCAGCAGTGATCTACAGGCCATCGGGGAGCTGTTTTTT. Drawing the rest from reference TRBV2 and TRBJ2-2, the complete variable domain is EPEVTQTPSHQVTQMGQEVILRCVPISNHLYFYWYRQILGQKVEFLVSFYNNEISEKSEIFDDQFSVERPDGSNFTLKIRSTKLEDSAMYFCASSDLQAIGELFFGEGSRLTVL.

The rearrangement links TRBV28 to TRBJ1-6; 7 bases are a match to TRBD1. The CDR3 has 15 amino acids. Trimming at V came to 5 bases and at J to 10 bases, leaving 11 bases not matched to a gene. Germline V lookup: CDR1 MDHEN, CDR2 SYDVKM. CDR3 region: CASSGMGQGVSPLHF. The CDR3 nucleotides read TGTGCCAGCAGTGGGATGGGGCAGGGGGTATCACCCCTCCACTTT.

V is TRBV7-9 and J is TRBJ1-1, with a tentative D call TRBD1 (5 bases). CDR1 is SEHNR, CDR2 FQNEAQ, per germline (reference sequence). This CDR3 is built from 12 residues. The V end lost 2 bases, the J end lost 9 bases, and 10 bases lay between the germline ends. The CDR3 DNA follows: TGTGCCAGCAGCTTACAGGGTTCCCAAGCTTTCTTT. Translated, it gives CASSLQGSQAFF.

V usage is TRBV19 and J usage is TRBJ1-5; the match to TRBD1 covers 11 bases. CDR1 is LNHDA, CDR2 SQIVND, per germline (reference sequence). J gave up 6 bases and V 10 bases, and 5 bases lay outside the gene matches. The CDR3 extends over 13 amino acids. CDR3 sequence (DNA): TGTGCCAAGGACAGGGGGCAAGGTCAGCCCCAGCATTTT. Translated, it gives CAKDRGQGQPQHF. Supplemented by reference TRBV19 and TRBJ1-5, the full variable domain reads DGGITQSPKYLFRKEGQNVTLSCEQNLNHDAMYWYRQDPGQGLRLIYYSQIVNDFQKGDIAEGYSVSREKKESFPLTVTSAQKNPTAFYLCAKDRGQGQPQHFGDGTRLSIL.

The J gene is TRBJ1-4, the V gene TRBV19; perhaps TRBD1 as D (6 bases). CDR3 size: 15 residues. Germline V CDR1 and CDR2: LNHDA, SQIVND (reference sequence). Trimming left V 10 bases short and J 7 bases short, with 22 bases between. CDR3 sequence (DNA): TGTGCCACCGTCACCGGGACACCGAGAGGTGAAAAACTGTTTTTT. It encodes CATVTGTPRGEKLFF. The full variable domain, rest sourced from reference TRBV19 and TRBJ1-4, is DGGITQSPKYLFRKEGQNVTLSCEQNLNHDAMYWYRQDPGQGLRLIYYSQIVNDFQKGDIAEGYSVSREKKESFPLTVTSAQKNPTAFYLCATVTGTPRGEKLFFGSGTQLSVL.

This sequence joins TRBV3-1 (or the pseudogene TRBV3-2) and TRBJ2-1; D call uncertain. The germline V gene has CDR1 LGHDT and CDR2 YNNKEL (reference sequence). This CDR3 region has 12 residues. Trimming left V 1 base short and J 9 bases short, with 7 bases between. In nucleotides, the CDR3 is TGTGCCAGCAGCCAAGCCGAGAGTGAGCAGTTCTTC. Protein sequence: CASSQAESEQFF.

The V and J genes are TRBV4-1 and TRBJ2-7; perhaps TRBD2 as D (6 bases). The V end lost 0 bases, the J end lost 3 bases, and 21 bases lay between the germline ends. Germline V gene lookup returns CDR1 MGHRA and CDR2 YSYEKL. CDR3 length: 18 residues. The CDR3 nucleotides are TGCGCCAGCAGCCAAGAAAAGGCTAGCGAGGAGTGGGTCTACGAGCAGTACTTC. Translating it yields CASSQEKASEEWVYEQYF.

The rearrangement links TRBV28 to TRBJ2-5; 8 bases match TRBD1. J was trimmed by 2 bases and V by 4 bases; bases with no gene match: 18. The CDR3 consists of 19 residues. CDR1 MDHEN and CDR2 SYDVKM come from the germline V gene. The CDR3 region is CASSSTGELSPAFQETQYF. The CDR3 DNA sequence: TGTGCCAGCAGTTCGACAGGGGAACTTTCACCAGCCTTTCAAGAGACCCAGTACTTC.

The rearrangement joins TRBV7-9 to TRBJ1-2; 8 nucleotides match TRBD1. Germline loops: CDR1 SEHNR, CDR2 FQNEAQ (reference sequence). Trimming at V came to 5 bases and at J to 6 bases, leaving 11 bases not matched to a gene. The CDR3 covers 15 residues. The CDR3 here is CASSPGQGVYHGYTF. CDR3 sequence (DNA): TGTGCCAGCAGCCCCGGACAGGGTGTGTATCATGGCTACACCTTC.

The chain couples TRBV5-4 to TRBJ2-7, with 9 nucleotides matching TRBD1. With V trimmed by 0 bases and J by 6 bases, 4 bases remained unmatched. Germline V CDR1 and CDR2: SGHNT, YYREEE (reference sequence). The CDR3 totals 14 residues. The CDR3 nucleotides are TGTGCCAGCAGCTTGGGACAGGGGGTGGGCGAGCAGTACTTC. Translation gives CASSLGQGVGEQYF.

This chain links TRBV7-2 with TRBJ2-5, with TRBD2 matching over 16 bases. After removal of 4 bases from V and 4 bases from J, the junction contained 12 bases not matched to a gene. This CDR3 is 19 amino acids long. The germline CDR1 and CDR2 sequences are SGHTA and FQGNSA. Written as DNA, the CDR3 is TGTGCCAGCAGCTCCGGGACTAGCGGGGGGGCCCGGTTTACAGAGACCCAGTACTTC. Protein: CASSSGTSGGARFTETQYF.